Included here is one TCR beta chain sequence, with context. The antigen is undetermined. Extractions gave at least 6 micrograms of total RNA per sample. This sample is part of a study of blood T cells in healthy people across ages. Whole-study results and caveats: Estimates of total diversity, which came from one million sequenced T cells, were considered to be underestimates. Among T cells, TCR beta diversity per million cells dropped roughly linearly as age rose.

It was with a sample-barcoded 5' primer and a J-beta primer mix that a second PCR of roughly 6 to 12 cycles was run. TCRdb re-analysed the 5' RACE reads in MiXCR, keeping a single row per CDR3 protein. The sample lists roughly 570,000 distinct CDR3 sequences, 27% occurring once. There are 15 residues in the CDR3. CDR1 and CDR2 (germline): DFQATT, SNEGSKA (reference sequence). The chain couples TRBV20-1 to TRBJ2-5; a weak D match, TRBD1 (6 bases). Near its end, the DNA agrees better with TRBJ2-7, so the J call may be wrong. This TCR was recovered from a woman aged 70-85 years in good health. The sequenced sample was blood. DNA for the CDR3: TGCAGTGCTTCCGTTAGCCCTAGGGGGAACTACGAGCAGTACTTC. It translates to CSASVSPRGNYEQYF.